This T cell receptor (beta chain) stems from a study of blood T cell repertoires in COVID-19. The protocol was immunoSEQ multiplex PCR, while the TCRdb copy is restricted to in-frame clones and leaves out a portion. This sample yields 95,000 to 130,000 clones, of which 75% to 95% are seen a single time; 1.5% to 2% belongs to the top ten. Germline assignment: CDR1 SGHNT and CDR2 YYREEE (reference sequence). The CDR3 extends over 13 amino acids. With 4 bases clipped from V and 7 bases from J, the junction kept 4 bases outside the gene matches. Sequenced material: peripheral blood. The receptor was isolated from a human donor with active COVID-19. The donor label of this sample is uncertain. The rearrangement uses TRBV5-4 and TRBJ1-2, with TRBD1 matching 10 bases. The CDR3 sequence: CASSRDRGSGYTF. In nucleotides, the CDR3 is TGTGCCAGCAGCCGGGACAGGGGATCTGGCTACACCTTC.